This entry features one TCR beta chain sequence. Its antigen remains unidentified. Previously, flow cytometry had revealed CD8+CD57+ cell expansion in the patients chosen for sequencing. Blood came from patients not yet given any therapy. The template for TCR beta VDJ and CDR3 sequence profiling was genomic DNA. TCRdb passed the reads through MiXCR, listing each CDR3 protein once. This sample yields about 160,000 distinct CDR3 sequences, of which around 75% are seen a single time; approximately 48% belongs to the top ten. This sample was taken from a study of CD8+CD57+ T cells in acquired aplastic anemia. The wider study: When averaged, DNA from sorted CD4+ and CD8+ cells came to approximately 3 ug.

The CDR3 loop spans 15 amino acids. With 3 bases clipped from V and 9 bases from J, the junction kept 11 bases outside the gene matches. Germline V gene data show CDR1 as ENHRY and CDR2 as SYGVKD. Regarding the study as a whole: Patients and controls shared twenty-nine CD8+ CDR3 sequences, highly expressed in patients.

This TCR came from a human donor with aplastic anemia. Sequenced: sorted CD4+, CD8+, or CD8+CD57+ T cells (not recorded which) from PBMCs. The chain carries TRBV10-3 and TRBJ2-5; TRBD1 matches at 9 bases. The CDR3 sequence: CAISEGTGIWGAQYF. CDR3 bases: TGTGCCATCAGTGAAGGGACAGGGATTTGGGGGGCCCAGTACTTC.